This TCR beta chain was captured by sequencing in a study of T cell responses to AZD1222 COVID-19 vaccine. Whole-study findings and limits: There were repertoire samples only from the period after the peak T cell response.

The assay was immunoSEQ multiplex PCR, and TCRdb's table has in-frame clones only and misses some. This sample yields about 100,000 clones, of which about 93% are seen a single time; under 2% belongs to the top ten. Comment on this clone: The antigen is undetermined.

J was trimmed by 2 bases and V by 3 bases; bases with no gene match: 3. This CDR3 has 15 residues. In germline, CDR1 is SGHTA, CDR2 FQGTGA. This TCR was sampled from an adult in good health. The rearrangement uses TRBV7-3 and TRBJ2-3; 9 positions agree with TRBD2. The sample here was peripheral blood, taken on day 0 of AZD1222 vaccination. The CDR3 nucleotides read TGTGCCAGCAGCTTTGCGGGAGGGACCACAGATACGCAGTATTTT. Residues: CASSFAGGTTDTQYF.